These 21 T cell receptor beta chains share one sample of origin, sequenced in a study of blood T cell repertoires in COVID-19. The repertoire was sequenced with immunoSEQ multiplex PCR; TCRdb's copy has only in-frame clones and lacks some. The sample lists about 12,000 clones, around 70% occurring once. The specimen was peripheral blood. The receptor set was obtained from a man between 60 and 70 years old with COVID-19, enrolled during active disease.

CDR3: CASRKRESVGELFF. The CDR3 DNA is TGTGCCAGTAGAAAGCGGGAGAGTGTCGGGGAGCTGTTTTTT. The chain is built from TRBV19 and TRBJ2-2, with 8 bases aligning to TRBD2. Germline V gene data show CDR1 as LNHDA and CDR2 as SQIVND (reference sequence). The ends lost 6 bases at V and 7 bases at J; junction bases unmatched: 7. The CDR3 is made up of 14 amino acids.

The rearrangement joins TRBV5-1 to TRBJ2-7; D not resolved. The V end was cut by 1 base, the J end by 0 bases, with 8 bases between. This CDR3 comprises 14 residues. Germline V gives CDR1 SGHRS, CDR2 YFSETQ. CDR3 protein: CASSLLQSSYEQYF. CDR3 DNA sequence: TGCGCCAGCAGCTTGCTACAGAGCTCCTACGAGCAGTACTTC. The full variable domain, in which reference TRBV5-1 and TRBJ2-7 provide the parts outside the CDR3, is KAGVTQTPRYLIKTRGQQVTLSCSPISGHRSVSWYQQTPGQGLQFLFEYFSETQRNKGNFPGRFSGRQFSNSRSEMNVSTLELGDSALYLCASSLLQSSYEQYFGPGTRLTVT.

The CDR3 nucleotides read TGCGCCAGCAGTTGGGAGGGGCAGGGGAGCACAGATACGCAGTATTTT. Residues: CASSWEGQGSTDTQYF. This chain joins TRBV10-1 and TRBJ2-3, with a tentative D call TRBD2 (7 bases). The CDR3 has 16 amino acids. The germline CDR1 and CDR2 sequences are WNHNN and SYGVQD (reference sequence). The V gene lost 5 bases and the J gene lost 0 bases, with 15 bases spanning the gap.

There are a few counts of this clone. The chain's CDR3 is CASSPNMGLVYEQFF. CDR3 bases: TGTGCCAGCAGCCCTAATATGGGACTAGTCTATGAGCAGTTCTTC. This rearrangement joins TRBV6-2 or TRBV6-3 to TRBJ2-1; 8 bases line up with TRBD2. Germline assignment: CDR1 MNHEY and CDR2 SVGEGT. The CDR3 is 15 amino acids. J gave up 8 bases and V 6 bases, and 12 bases lay outside the gene matches.

V is TRBV7-3 and J is TRBJ2-5; 10 bases line up with TRBD2. J gave up 6 bases and V 5 bases, and 9 bases lay outside the gene matches. This CDR3 region has 15 residues. Germline V gene data show CDR1 as SGHTA and CDR2 as FQGTGA. Written as DNA, the CDR3 is TGTGCCAGCAGCGCGACAGCGGGAGGGCCGCAGACCCAGTACTTC. Amino acids: CASSATAGGPQTQYF. Supplemented by reference TRBV7-3 and TRBJ2-5, the full variable domain reads GAGVSQTPSNKVTEKGKYVELRCDPISGHTALYWYRQSLGQGPEFLIYFQGTGAADDSGLPNDRFFAVRPEGSVSTLKIQRTERGDSAVYLCASSATAGGPQTQYFGPGTRLLVL.

The chain uses TRBV6-5 and TRBJ2-3; 7 positions agree with TRBD2. Germline V gives CDR1 MNHEY, CDR2 SVGAGI. This CDR3 has 13 residues. After removal of 8 bases from V and 2 bases from J, the junction contained 4 bases not matched to a gene. This CDR3 is CASGGDTTDTQYF. In nucleotides, the CDR3 is TGTGCCAGCGGGGGGGATACCACAGATACGCAGTATTTT.

This clone was recorded only once. V usage is TRBV28 and J usage is TRBJ1-2; TRBD1 might be the D (6 bases). V was cut by 4 bases and J by 8 bases, with 14 bases left in between. CDR1 is MDHEN and CDR2 is SYDVKM in the germline V gene. This CDR3 has 13 residues. The CDR3 here is CASSSGGAEGYTF. Here the CDR3 DNA reads TGTGCCAGCAGTTCTGGGGGGGCGGAGGGCTACACCTTC.

In nucleotides, the CDR3 is TGTGCCAGTAGTATAGCCCTAGCGGGGGATCTCGGCACAGATACGCAGTATTTT. This gives the protein CASSIALAGDLGTDTQYF. The chain employs TRBV19 and TRBJ2-3; 10 positions match TRBD2. The V and J ends lost 1 base and 1 base, in that order; junction bases with no gene match: 8. CDR3 length: 18 amino acids. Germline values: CDR1 LNHDA, CDR2 SQIVND (reference sequence). Full variable domain (rest looked up from reference TRBV19 and TRBJ2-3): DGGITQSPKYLFRKEGQNVTLSCEQNLNHDAMYWYRQDPGQGLRLIYYSQIVNDFQKGDIAEGYSVSREKKESFPLTVTSAQKNPTAFYLCASSIALAGDLGTDTQYFGPGTRLTVL.

This clone was picked up one time. The rearrangement links TRBV5-4 to TRBJ2-5, with no clear D. Trimming left V 2 bases short and J 2 bases short, with 10 bases between. This CDR3 comprises 14 residues. Germline V CDR1 and CDR2: SGHNT, YYREEE (reference sequence). The CDR3 loop reads CASSFAAVQETQYF. CDR3 nucleotide sequence: TGTGCCAGCAGCTTTGCGGCGGTTCAAGAGACCCAGTACTTC.

The chain joins TRBV7-8 to TRBJ2-1, with 9 bases fitting TRBD1. The CDR3 totals 16 residues. The V segment lost 4 bases and the J segment 5 bases; nucleotides outside the gene matches: 9. CDR1 SGHVS and CDR2 FQNEAQ come from the germline V gene. For the CDR3, the DNA is TGTGCCAGCAGCTCGCCGGGGACAGGGTACAACAATGAGCAGTTCTTC. It codes for CASSSPGTGYNNEQFF.

J is TRBJ2-1 and V is TRBV24-1; 9 bases line up with TRBD1. From germline, CDR1 is KGHDR and CDR2 SFDVKD. V shed 3 bases, J shed 5 bases, and the junction held 4 bases outside the gene matches. This CDR3 comprises 15 residues. Here the CDR3 reads CATSDAGQGDNEQFF. The CDR3 nucleotides read TGTGCCACCAGTGATGCGGGACAGGGCGACAATGAGCAGTTCTTC.

The chain uses TRBV9 and TRBJ2-7; 9 bases match TRBD1. Germline V gives CDR1 SGDLS, CDR2 YYNGEE. The junction had 4 bases not matched to a gene; V was cut back by 5 bases and J by 4 bases. The CDR3 is 13 residues long. The CDR3 protein is CASRGQGGYEQYF. Here the CDR3 DNA reads TGTGCCAGCAGGGGACAGGGAGGATACGAGCAGTACTTC.

In DNA, the CDR3 is TGTGCCAGCAGTTCCCCGGGGGTGGGTTTGGAGACCCAGTACTTC. The encoded protein is CASSSPGVGLETQYF. V is TRBV6-5 and J is TRBJ2-5; tentatively, D is TRBD2 (6 bases). The CDR3 sequence is 15 residues long. Germline V CDR1 and CDR2: MNHEY, SVGAGI. V was clipped by 4 bases and J by 5 bases, with 17 bases between them.

V and J are TRBV2 and TRBJ1-2; perhaps TRBD1 as D (6 bases). The V and J ends lost 5 bases and 3 bases respectively, with 16 bases between them. The CDR3 consists of 15 residues. The germline V gene encodes CDR1 SNHLY and CDR2 FYNNEI. The CDR3 here is CASSTTPQGDYGYTF. The CDR3 DNA reads TGTGCCAGCAGTACCACCCCACAGGGTGACTATGGCTACACCTTC.

The J gene is TRBJ1-5, the V gene TRBV19; TRBD1 aligns across 7 bases. CDR3 size: 16 residues. From germline, CDR1 is LNHDA and CDR2 SQIVND (reference sequence). J was trimmed by 0 bases and V by 7 bases; bases with no gene match: 9. In DNA form, the CDR3 reads TGTGCCAGTACCGCTACAGGGGCCCCTAGCAATCAGCCCCAGCATTTT. Encoded protein: CASTATGAPSNQPQHF.

By its share, this clone is medium-sized. The chain has TRBV5-4 and TRBJ1-1; 8 bases are a match to TRBD1. CDR1 is SGHNT and CDR2 is YYREEE in the germline V gene (reference sequence). The CDR3 is 14 amino acids. V trimming: 1 base; J trimming: 3 bases; junction bases outside the gene matches: 2. This CDR3 reads CASSLTGGHTEAFF. CDR3 in DNA: TGTGCCAGCAGCTTGACAGGGGGGCACACTGAAGCTTTCTTT.

The rearrangement links TRBV12-5 to TRBJ1-1; D possibly corresponds to TRBD1 (5 bases). The germline CDR1 and CDR2 sequences are LGHNT and FRNRAP. The CDR3 runs to 15 residues. Between the trimmed V and J ends, which lost 2 bases and 2 bases, there was a span of 12 bases. This CDR3 is CASGLHDRYNTEAFF. CDR3 coding DNA: TGTGCTAGTGGTTTGCATGACAGATATAACACTGAAGCTTTCTTT.

This clone came up a few times. This rearrangement joins TRBV7-9 to TRBJ1-3; TRBD1 matches 8 bases. This CDR3 contains 15 residues. The germline V gene encodes CDR1 SEHNR and CDR2 FQNEAQ (reference sequence). Trimming cost V 5 bases and J 4 bases; bases outside gene matches: 7. The CDR3 loop reads CASSASGGDGNTIYF. The CDR3 DNA is TGTGCCAGCAGCGCCTCAGGGGGCGACGGAAACACCATATATTTT.

The sample holds one count of this clone. This chain's CDR3 is CASSPTRPVAGGRGAQYF. The CDR3 DNA follows: TGTGCCAGCAGTCCAACCCGACCCGTAGCGGGGGGCCGGGGGGCCCAGTACTTC. This chain connects TRBV6-6 to TRBJ2-5, with 10 bases lining up with TRBD2. CDR1 MNHNY and CDR2 SVGAGI come from the germline V gene (reference sequence). This CDR3 spans 18 amino acids. The V gene end was trimmed by 5 bases and the J gene end by 9 bases; junction bases not matched to a gene: 21.

This chain uses TRBV6-5 with TRBJ2-5, with 11 bases lining up with TRBD1. Germline CDR1 and CDR2: MNHEY and SVGAGI. The V gene end was trimmed by 8 bases and the J gene end by 5 bases; junction bases not matched to a gene: 4. CDR3 length: 13 residues. This chain's CDR3 is CASRDRGRETQYF. CDR3 DNA sequence: TGTGCCAGCCGGGACAGGGGGAGGGAGACCCAGTACTTC.

V and J are TRBV6-5 and TRBJ1-1; TRBD1 aligns across 8 bases. The trim removed 2 bases at V and 11 bases at J, leaving 7 bases unmatched. Germline V gene lookup returns CDR1 MNHEY and CDR2 SVGAGI. The CDR3 extends over 13 amino acids. CDR3 in DNA: TGTGCCAGCAGTTACGGACAGGGCCTCGAGGCTTTCTTT. Translating it yields CASSYGQGLEAFF.